Each of the 11 T cell receptor beta chains below was sequenced from the same sample in a study. TCRdb ran MiXCR on the RT-PCR reads and lists one entry per CDR3 protein. The sample comprises more than 600,000 distinct CDR3 sequences, about 14% of which are singletons, and roughly 3.9% rests with the top ten. The sample was memory CD4+ T cells from blood. The receptors were gathered from a female donor in good health, serving as a healthy control.

The chain recombines TRBV29-1 with TRBJ2-3; TRBD2 matches 12 bases. With 4 bases clipped from V and 7 bases from J, the junction kept 9 bases outside the gene matches. Germline V gene data show CDR1 as SQVTM and CDR2 as ANQGSEA. This CDR3 contains 15 residues. The CDR3 bases are TGCAGCGTTGCTAACCTAGCGGGAGGGACGAATACGCAGTATTTT. It translates to CSVANLAGGTNTQYF.

This clonotype was counted between two and nine times. The chain carries TRBV27 and TRBJ1-2; D may be TRBD1 (6 bases). The germline V and J ends were trimmed by 4 bases and 7 bases, with 13 bases remaining between them. Germline CDR1 and CDR2: MNHEY and SMNVEV (reference sequence). This CDR3 has 13 amino acids. The CDR3 region is CASSWQGSGGYTF. As DNA, the CDR3 is TGTGCCAGCAGTTGGCAGGGGAGTGGTGGCTACACCTTC.

This clonotype was seen repeatedly, ten times or more. The genes are TRBV5-1 and TRBJ2-3; 7 bases are a match to TRBD1. Germline CDR1 and CDR2: SGHRS and YFSETQ. The CDR3 has 16 residues. The V segment lost 0 bases and the J segment 2 bases; nucleotides outside the gene matches: 6. The CDR3 region is CASSLEGGRLTDTQYF. CDR3 nucleotides: TGCGCCAGCAGCTTGGAAGGGGGCAGGCTCACAGATACGCAGTATTTT. Complete variable domain (other parts from reference TRBV5-1 and TRBJ2-3): KAGVTQTPRYLIKTRGQQVTLSCSPISGHRSVSWYQQTPGQGLQFLFEYFSETQRNKGNFPGRFSGRQFSNSRSEMNVSTLELGDSALYLCASSLEGGRLTDTQYFGPGTRLTVL.

The chain is built from TRBV20-1 and TRBJ2-5; a weak D match, TRBD2 (7 bases). V lost 7 bases and J lost 2, with 14 bases in between. Germline V lookup: CDR1 DFQATT, CDR2 SNEGSKA (reference sequence). The CDR3 loop spans 13 amino acids. CDR3 sequence: CSESGRGQETQYF. The CDR3 DNA reads as TGCAGTGAATCAGGGAGGGGGCAAGAGACCCAGTACTTC.

The genes are TRBV28 and TRBJ2-1; D call uncertain. The CDR3 loop spans 14 amino acids. Deletions cut 6 bases from V and 6 bases from J, with 15 bases between. The germline V gene has CDR1 MDHEN and CDR2 SYDVKM. CDR3 DNA sequence: TGTGCCAGCAGGCCGAGTCGGACCAGCAATGAGCAGTTCTTC. Protein: CASRPSRTSNEQFF. Full variable domain (rest looked up from reference TRBV28 and TRBJ2-1): DVKVTQSSRYLVKRTGEKVFLECVQDMDHENMFWYRQDPGLGLRLIYFSYDVKMKEKGDIPEGYSVSREKKERFSLILESASTNQTSMYLCASRPSRTSNEQFFGPGTRLTVL.

This clonotype was observed a handful of times. V gene TRBV28 combines with J gene TRBJ2-7; 7 bases match TRBD1. CDR1 MDHEN and CDR2 SYDVKM come from the germline V gene. After removal of 5 bases from V and 4 bases from J, the junction contained 8 bases not matched to a gene. This CDR3 contains 14 residues. For the CDR3, the DNA is TGTGCCAGCAGTCCCACAGGGGCTCAATACGAGCAGTACTTC. This gives the protein CASSPTGAQYEQYF. The variable domain in full, completed from reference TRBV28 and TRBJ2-7, reads DVKVTQSSRYLVKRTGEKVFLECVQDMDHENMFWYRQDPGLGLRLIYFSYDVKMKEKGDIPEGYSVSREKKERFSLILESASTNQTSMYLCASSPTGAQYEQYFGPGTRLTVT.

The J gene is TRBJ2-7, the V gene TRBV3-1, with D perhaps TRBD1 or TRBD2 (5 bases each). The CDR3 runs 14 residues. Trimming took off 6 bases at V and 7 bases at J, with 19 bases between the two ends. The germline V gene has CDR1 LGHDT and CDR2 YNNKEL (reference sequence). The CDR3 DNA follows: TGTGCCAGCAGACGGGACCGACTCCCAGGGGAGCAGTACTTC. Translating gives CASRRDRLPGEQYF.

Only a few counts were recorded for this clonotype. The chain links TRBV30 to TRBJ2-1, with a weak D call TRBD2 (6 bases). Germline V lookup: CDR1 GTSNPN, CDR2 SVGIG (reference sequence). The V end was cut by 8 bases, the J end by 10 bases, with 18 bases between. The length of the CDR3 is 12 residues. The CDR3 is CAGRRLVGEQFF. The CDR3 DNA is TGTGCCGGGCGTCGACTAGTGGGGGAGCAGTTCTTC. Based on the CDR3 plus reference TRBV30 and TRBJ2-1, the full variable domain is SQTIHQWPATLVQPVGSPLSLECTVEGTSNPNLYWYRQAAGRGLQLLFYSVGIGQISSEVPQNLSASRPQDRQFILSSKKLLLSDSGFYLCAGRRLVGEQFFGPGTRLTVL.

This clonotype has more than one count but fewer than ten. The rearrangement links TRBV20-1 to TRBJ2-3; the match to TRBD2 covers 8 bases. CDR3 length: 17 residues. The V gene end was trimmed by 0 bases and the J gene end by 0 bases; junction bases not matched to a gene: 8. The germline gives CDR1 DFQATT, CDR2 SNEGSKA (reference sequence). CDR3 amino acids: CSARDPFASGSTDTQYF. The CDR3 nucleotides are TGCAGTGCTAGAGATCCTTTTGCTAGCGGGAGCACAGATACGCAGTATTTT.

V is TRBV20-1 and J is TRBJ1-1; D gene unclear. CDR1 and CDR2 from the germline V gene are DFQATT and SNEGSKA (reference sequence). The CDR3 sequence is 11 residues long. The V and J ends lost 0 bases and 10 bases respectively, with 9 bases between them. The CDR3 loop reads CSARETLTAFF. The CDR3, as DNA: TGCAGTGCTAGAGAGACTCTTACAGCTTTCTTT.

This clonotype came up a few times. The V and J genes are TRBV24-1 and TRBJ2-7, with D tentatively TRBD1 (5 bases). Trimming pared 2 bases from V and 1 base from J, leaving 11 bases between. Per the germline V gene, CDR1 is KGHDR and CDR2 is SFDVKD. The CDR3 has 15 amino acids. The CDR3, as DNA: TGTGCCACCAGTGATTCCGTGACAGCTTCCTACGAGCAGTACTTC. Residues: CATSDSVTASYEQYF.